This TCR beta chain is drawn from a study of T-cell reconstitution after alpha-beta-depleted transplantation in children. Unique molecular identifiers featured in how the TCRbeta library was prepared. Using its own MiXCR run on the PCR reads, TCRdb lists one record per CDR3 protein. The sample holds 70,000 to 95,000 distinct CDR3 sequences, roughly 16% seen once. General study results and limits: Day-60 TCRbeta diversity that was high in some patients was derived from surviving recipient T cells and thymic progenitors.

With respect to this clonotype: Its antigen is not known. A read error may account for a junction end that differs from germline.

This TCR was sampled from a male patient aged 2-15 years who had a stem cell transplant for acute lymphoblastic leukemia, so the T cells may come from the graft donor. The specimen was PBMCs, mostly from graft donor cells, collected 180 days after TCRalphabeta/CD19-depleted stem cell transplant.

CDR3 sequence reads: CASSLAAVNTEAFF. CDR3 nucleotide sequence: TGTGCCAGTAGCTTGGCAGCAGTGAACACTGAAGCTTTCTTT. The J gene is TRBJ1-1, the V gene TRBV7-6; D is uncertain. CDR1 is SGHVS, CDR2 FNYEAQ, per germline. The CDR3 spans 14 residues.